This TCR beta chain is from a study of cytomegalovirus exposure and HLA in healthy donors (dated by TCRdb to the late 2010s). For the study in its entirety: According to an earlier analysis of a few hundred of the donors, 150 million to 200 million T cells yielded 117 million unique TCR beta sequences and about 280 Gb of sequence data. Approximately 300 gigabases of sequencing data and 70 million to 100 million unique TCR sequences were included in an early release covering several hundred HLA-typed donors. Of the approximately 400 genotyped donors, roughly 85% fell in the genetic ancestry cluster associated with self-reported Caucasian donors. The aim of the study was to test whether cataloging public T cell receptors could identify signatures of past pathogen exposure. Using immunosequencing, the study profiled T cell repertoires from around 680 subjects and related those repertoires to cytomegalovirus serostatus. In addition to the first cohort of 666 subjects, a separate validation cohort of approximately 120 different subjects was used. High-throughput TCR immunosequencing, statistical association of individual TCRs with disease status, and machine learning were combined to predict cytomegalovirus infection status. A later analysis re-examined previously published TCR beta repertoires from about 670 donors and added high-resolution HLA genotyping to investigate patterns of TCR occurrence. The later analysis used no new phenotypic data to find candidate immune exposures, relying instead on TCR beta sequences and their occurrence across donors. An earlier analysis of 587 of the donors used high-throughput TCR beta sequencing to judge whether each TCR beta V gene segment behaved as functional or pseudogenic. Donor age, sex, ethnicity and CMV serostatus were compiled together with the repertoire data. A later genetic analysis took genome-wide SNP genotypes for 398 of the 666 donors and used that subset as a discovery cohort. Every discovery cohort repertoire had been produced on one sequencing platform. Class I and class II HLA loci were covered by the typing at four-digit resolution. The number of donors typed differed by locus, with 629-630 for A, B, C, DRB1 and DQB1, about 500 for DQA1, under 610 for DPA1, and under 490 for DPB1. About five DR-DQ haplotypes were treated as single units for association and clustering because of strong linkage in the cohort. On average, roughly 240,000 unique TCR beta nucleotide sequences were sequenced per donor among more than 350 genotyped donors of the cohort, with roughly 18% of those sequences being non-productive.

On this clone itself: Its antigen is not yet known. Per-base qualities were not stored, and no clone one base away is much larger.

Results and caveats for the whole study, not just this receptor: In a later analysis, the rate of TCR association differed among HLA loci, with DRB1 alleles having the most associated TCRs and HLA-C alleles having the fewest. It was suggested by the authors that the approach could potentially be generalized to other disease states and immunological phenotypes. In both the original and validation cohorts, the classifier was reported to diagnose cytomegalovirus status with high specificity and sensitivity. Because the 87-base-pair reads could not distinguish some IMGT-functional V segments, including TRBV6-2 and TRBV6-3, those segments were excluded. A later analysis found that most CMV-associated TCR beta chains appeared HLA-restricted, with HLA associations seemingly driven largely by CMV exposure. The presence/absence analyses assumed that sequencing depth was roughly uniform across donors, and that assumption may not be true. Only TCR beta chains were sequenced in this cohort, and the absence of alpha or paired-chain data limited detectable features. Several of the top co-occurrence clusters appeared to be linked to parvovirus B19, influenza, CMV and Epstein-Barr virus, according to a later analysis. Assigning TCR associations to individual alleles was difficult when HLA alleles, especially DR and DQ, strongly co-occurred. Because HLA typing was unavailable for some donors at each locus, only the typed subset was used in association tests. The study gave a list of over 150 TCR beta chains associated with cytomegalovirus. In an earlier analysis of roughly 500 of the donors, most TCR beta V segments appeared in productive rearrangements about 87% or about 30% of the time, broadly matching IMGT annotations. In a later analysis, HLA-associated TCR beta chains were found to be more clonally expanded and to have lower generation probabilities than equally common non-associated chains. A further reported finding was that TCR beta sequences accurately predicted the HLA-A and HLA-B alleles for most subjects in the first cohort. CMV serostatus was the only immune exposure information available for the cohort. An association between a missense DCLRE1C variant and V-gene and J-gene trimming of TCR beta chains was found in a later genetic analysis and replicated in an independent cohort. Most TCR sequences were observed very rarely across donors, whereas some public TCRs were present in many individuals. Because counts were too low, seventeen rarely observed V segments, including chromosome 9 orphons, were left out of the earlier analysis of a few hundred of the donors. A group of highly shared sequence variants was considered likely to be a technical artifact of the sequencing pipeline. According to a later genetic analysis, donors in an Asian-associated ancestry cluster had fewer N-insertions in productive TCRs than the approximately 670-donor mean. In a later analysis, more than 15,000 TCR beta sequences were associated with specific HLA alleles at a false discovery rate of 0.05. A few of the identified cytomegalovirus-associated TCR beta chains were confirmed in vitro to be specific for cytomegalovirus antigens. Linkage disequilibrium might explain the correlated functional status among segregating V segments, but an unknown experimental factor could not be excluded.

The cohort consisted of some 670 healthy bone marrow donors. At the time of sampling, all cohort members were nominally healthy, though unrecorded immune exposures were likely present. The donor tested CMV seronegative, placing the donor among the 300 to 450 seronegative members of the cohort. A peripheral blood sample was collected from each donor, and TCR beta sequencing was performed on peripheral blood mononuclear cells. The Qiagen DNeasy Blood Extraction Kit was used to extract genomic DNA from the blood cell samples. The germline V end is reduced by 5 bases and the J end by 5 bases; junction bases left unmatched: 13. As encoded in the germline V gene (reference sequence), CDR1 is LNHDA while CDR2 is SQIVND. The CDR3 spans 17 residues, from the cysteine through the phenylalanine. Only CDR3 DNA remains: 51 bases, in frame from the first base. The library was obtained by the immunoSEQ multiplex PCR assay. The multiplex PCR relied on a mix of 60 forward primers for TCR Vbeta segments and 13 reverse primers for TCR Jbeta segments. The CDR3 region of rearranged TCR beta genes was amplified from genomic DNA with a multiplex PCR assay. The Illumina HiSeq System was used to sequence the amplified TCR beta libraries as 87-base-pair reads. The authors' pipeline ran thus. A later analysis counted around 72 million unique TCR beta chains across the 640 or so repertoires, and roughly 11 million of these chains were shared by at least two donors. Raw reads were error-corrected and collapsed into unique sequences by a nearest-neighbor algorithm in which closely related sequences were merged to remove PCR and sequencing errors. V, D and J gene segments were assigned by aligning CDR3 sequences to IMGT reference sequences. For a sequence to be retained, a match of at least six nucleotides to both a V gene segment and a J gene segment was required. Rearrangements were called productive when the CDR3 lacked stop codons and stayed in frame with V and J; all others were non-productive. Following IMGT convention, CDR3 was defined as the stretch from the second conserved V-encoded cysteine up to the conserved J-encoded phenylalanine. Sequences without an unambiguous match to a single V gene segment were excluded from the earlier analysis of approximately 600 of the donors. In an earlier analysis of 450 to 700 of the donors, V segments were called functional above 56.7% productive rearrangements and were called segregating when the between-donor standard deviation exceeded 5%. A statistical classification framework was built for diagnosing cytomegalovirus status from the catalog of TCR beta chain sequences. V and J gene assignment, in a later analysis, came from comparing TCR nucleotide sequences with IMGT/GENE-DB human TR gene sequences. The TCRdist pipeline was used in a later analysis to assign CDR3 sequences and most-parsimonious VDJ recombination scenarios. In a later analysis, each TCR beta chain was defined by its CDR3 amino acid sequence together with its V-gene family, and reads without a unique V-gene family were excluded. As a way to deal with suspected cross-contamination and a sequencing artifact, a later analysis dropped approximately 570 nucleotide sequences that were highly shared and had low generation probability. For each public chain, a later analysis derived a clonal expansion index from normalized ranks of inferred template counts within each repertoire. Generation probabilities in a later analysis came from a VDJ recombination model fitted to out-of-frame rearrangements, and those results were checked against IGoR. Hypergeometric tests were used in a later analysis to score TCR-TCR, TCR-HLA and TCR-CMV co-occurrence, with a repertoire-size bias correction applied to the TCR pairs. False discovery rates were estimated in a later analysis by permuting HLA or CMV assignments 20 times. In a later analysis, co-occurring TCRs were grouped using DBSCAN, with TCRdist sequence similarity added in when clustering inside HLA-allele-positive subsets. Co-occurrence clustering excluded repertoires with fewer than 30,000 or more than 120,000 public chains, plus five with anomalous nucleotide sharing. The source is immuneACCESS, and TCRdb retained only in-frame sequences with V and J called. Part of the clones is not carried over; for the studies checked, unresolved V genes explain less than half of this, and the remainder is unexplained. V, J and clone size reflect that table, while D and trimming were determined from the DNA. The sample table lists some 200,000 clones, approximately 79% of them with a count of one. 1.5% to 2% of the sample is taken by the ten largest.

The clonotype was recovered from a man in his late teens or twenties in good health and CMV-seronegative. The sequence is built from TRBV19 and TRBJ1-1; TRBD1 agrees with 11 junctional bases. The sequenced sample was PBMCs. The DNA sequence is as follows: TGTGCCAGTAGTTCACTCCCGGGACAGGGGGGAAGGACTGAAGCTTTCTTT. This gives the protein CASSSLPGQGGRTEAFF.